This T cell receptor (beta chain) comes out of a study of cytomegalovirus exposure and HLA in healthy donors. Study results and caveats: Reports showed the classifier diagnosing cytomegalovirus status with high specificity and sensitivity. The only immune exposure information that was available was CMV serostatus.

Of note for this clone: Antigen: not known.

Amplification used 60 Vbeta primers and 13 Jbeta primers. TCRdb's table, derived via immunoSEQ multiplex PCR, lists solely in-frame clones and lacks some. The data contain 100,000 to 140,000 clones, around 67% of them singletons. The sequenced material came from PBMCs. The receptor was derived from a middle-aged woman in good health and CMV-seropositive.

The CDR3 sequence: CASSVGQASREQYF. CDR3 nucleotides: TGTGCCAGCAGCGTGGGACAGGCTTCTCGCGAGCAGTACTTC. V usage is TRBV5-7 and J usage is TRBJ2-7; 8 positions agree with TRBD1. TRBV5-7 is marked as an open reading frame, function uncertain. The J segment lost 6 bases and the V segment lost 4 bases, leaving 9 bases of the junction unmatched. The CDR3 extends over 14 amino acids.